The 14 T cell receptor beta chains below were found in one sample sequenced in a study of shared clonotypes between healthy human individuals. TCRdb's copy holds only in-frame clones and misses some; the assay was immunoSEQ multiplex PCR. The sample consists of under 1 million clones, roughly 96% of them appearing once. As defined, naive CD8 cells were CD45RO-negative and positively selected for CCR7, with terminally differentiated effector memory CD45RA+ cells excluded. The sequenced sample was naive CD8+ T cells sorted from blood. The receptors here all came from a man aged 25 to 40 in good health.

The chain has TRBV5-5 and TRBJ2-2, with 8 bases lining up with TRBD2. The CDR3 totals 16 residues. CDR1 is SGHKS, CDR2 YYEKEE, per germline (reference sequence). V shed 4 bases and J 0 bases; nucleotides not matched to a gene: 5. CDR3 bases: TGTGCCAGCAGCCACGTGGGACTAGCGAACACCGGGGAGCTGTTTTTT. Amino acid sequence: CASSHVGLANTGELFF.

The chain is built from TRBV15 and TRBJ2-2; D may be TRBD2 (6 bases). Germline CDR1 is LNHNV and CDR2 is YYDKDF (reference sequence). The CDR3 is 15 amino acids. Trimming pared 4 bases from V and 3 bases from J, leaving 12 bases between. The CDR3 coding sequence is TGTGCCACCAGCAATGGACTAAGGGACACCGGGGAGCTGTTTTTT. It specifies CATSNGLRDTGELFF.

This chain uses TRBV6-5 with TRBJ2-7; 9 bases match TRBD1. The germline V gene has CDR1 MNHEY and CDR2 SVGAGI. The trim removed 8 bases at V and 3 bases at J, leaving 5 bases unmatched. The length of the CDR3 is 13 residues. As DNA, the CDR3 is TGTGCCAGCGGATACAGGGGGCTCTACGAGCAGTACTTC. Encoded protein: CASGYRGLYEQYF.

This rearrangement joins TRBV19 to TRBJ1-1; no clear D gene. CDR1 LNHDA and CDR2 SQIVND come from the germline V gene (reference sequence). The V end was cut by 5 bases, the J end by 0 bases, with 13 bases between. The CDR3 is 15 amino acids. The CDR3 sequence is CASSYRRRLNTEAFF. In DNA, the CDR3 is TGTGCCAGTAGTTATCGACGCAGGCTGAACACTGAAGCTTTCTTT.

V is TRBV7-8 and J is TRBJ2-2, with D possibly called TRBD1 or TRBD2 (5 bases each). Trimming removed 10 bases at V and 1 base at J, with 13 bases between. Per germline, CDR1 SGHVS and CDR2 FQNEAQ. The CDR3 runs 14 residues. CDR3 loop: CATSGAGNTGELFF. CDR3 DNA: TGTGCCACCTCCGGGGCAGGGAACACCGGGGAGCTGTTTTTT.

The chain is built from TRBV4-3 and TRBJ2-3, with 7 bases aligning to TRBD2. CDR1 and CDR2 from the germline V gene are LGHNA and YSLEER. The CDR3 consists of 17 residues. Trimming removed 0 bases from V and 3 bases from J; junction bases left unmatched: 9. Written as DNA, the CDR3 is TGCGCCAGCAGCCAAGATTACGGCGGGAGTTCGACAGATACGCAGTATTTT. This codes for CASSQDYGGSSTDTQYF.

V gene TRBV5-5 combines with J gene TRBJ2-1; D is possibly TRBD2 (5 bases). Between the trimmed V and J ends, which lost 5 bases and 2 bases, there was a span of 8 bases. This CDR3 contains 13 residues. CDR1 and CDR2 from the germline V gene are SGHKS and YYEKEE (reference sequence). The CDR3 nucleotides read TGTGCCAGCAGTAACGGGGCCTACAATGAGCAGTTCTTC. It codes for CASSNGAYNEQFF.

This chain links TRBV28 with TRBJ2-3, with 7 bases fitting TRBD2. The CDR3 has 15 amino acids. The V segment lost 7 bases and the J segment 0 bases; nucleotides outside the gene matches: 7. Germline CDR1 is MDHEN and CDR2 is SYDVKM. The CDR3 DNA follows: TGTGCCAGCAATAGTGGGAGGGATAGCACAGATACGCAGTATTTT. Protein: CASNSGRDSTDTQYF. The complete variable domain, with remaining parts taken from reference TRBV28 and TRBJ2-3, reads DVKVTQSSRYLVKRTGEKVFLECVQDMDHENMFWYRQDPGLGLRLIYFSYDVKMKEKGDIPEGYSVSREKKERFSLILESASTNQTSMYLCASNSGRDSTDTQYFGPGTRLTVL.

The V and J genes are TRBV6-5 and TRBJ2-7, with D perhaps TRBD1 (6 bases). Germline values: CDR1 MNHEY, CDR2 SVGAGI. V lost 4 bases, J lost 5 bases, and 15 bases lay in between. This CDR3 comprises 14 residues. CDR3 DNA sequence: TGTGCCAGCAGTTCGTTAGACAGGTACCACGAGCAGTACTTC. Amino acids: CASSSLDRYHEQYF.

This clone was observed a single time. The gene calls are TRBV7-9 and TRBJ2-7; D is ambiguous. The CDR3 runs to 13 residues. Germline CDR1 reads SEHNR; CDR2 reads FQNEAQ (reference sequence). The V end lost 0 bases, the J end lost 5 bases, and 8 bases lay between the germline ends. This CDR3 is CASSLAGSHEQYF. DNA for the CDR3: TGTGCCAGCAGCTTAGCCGGGTCCCACGAGCAGTACTTC.

The V call is TRBV6-5, the J call TRBJ1-1; D is uncertain. In germline, CDR1 is MNHEY, CDR2 SVGAGI. V was clipped by 2 bases and J by 6 bases, with 16 bases between them. CDR3 length: 15 amino acids. The CDR3 DNA sequence: TGTGCCAGCAGTTACCCCCAATCCGGGCAAGCTGAAGCTTTCTTT. This gives the protein CASSYPQSGQAEAFF.

This clone was recorded once. At the DNA level, this CDR3 is encoded by other sequences in the same sample as well. This chain joins TRBV7-6 and TRBJ2-1; D might be TRBD2 (6 bases). Germline-derived CDR1 and CDR2 are SGHVS and FNYEAQ. This CDR3 comprises 16 residues. Trimming removed 0 bases from V and 0 bases from J, with 9 bases in between. CDR3 region: CASSLAAGSSYNEQFF. CDR3 sequence (DNA): TGTGCCAGCAGCTTAGCGGCGGGGAGCTCCTACAATGAGCAGTTCTTC.

This clone is a singleton in its sample. The rearrangement joins TRBV28 to TRBJ2-2, with D possibly being TRBD1 (7 bases). This CDR3 is built from 16 residues. Germline assignment: CDR1 MDHEN and CDR2 SYDVKM. V was shortened by 8 bases and J by 1 base, with 17 bases between the two germline ends. In DNA form, the CDR3 reads TGTGCCAGCGAAGGGGGCGGGAACAAGAACACCGGGGAGCTGTTTTTT. Translation gives CASEGGGNKNTGELFF.

This rearrangement joins TRBV28 to TRBJ1-1; TRBD1 aligns across 8 bases. Trimming at V came to 6 bases and at J to 4 bases, leaving 4 bases not matched to a gene. The germline V gene encodes CDR1 MDHEN and CDR2 SYDVKM. The CDR3 is 13 amino acids. Here the CDR3 DNA reads TGTGCCAGCAGCCAAGACAGGGGCACTGAAGCTTTCTTT. Amino acid sequence: CASSQDRGTEAFF.